Listed here is a single T cell receptor (beta chain). Its antigen is unidentified. Generated by immunoSEQ multiplex PCR, the TCRdb table keeps only in-frame clones and is missing some. This sample has roughly 1,500,000 clones, with about 98% found just once. This record belongs to a study of shared clonotypes between healthy human individuals. Study-level information: Each donor's CD4 naive and CD4 memory cells filled three plates apiece, CD8 naive two, and CD8 memory one. Points from the study as a whole: Represented genetic and exposure-history diversity was restricted by having few donors.

There are 17 residues in the CDR3. Losses at the gene ends were 3 bases for V and 2 bases for J; bases not matched to a gene: 10. Germline V gene sequence: CDR1 SGHRS, CDR2 YFSETQ. All the donors were Caucasian adults who lived in Nashville, Tennessee. This sequence was found in a man in his thirties or forties in good health. V gene TRBV5-1 combines with J gene TRBJ2-1; 8 bases are a match to TRBD2. The sample comprised naive CD4+ T cells sorted from blood. Subset in this sample: CD45RA+ positively selected. In DNA, the CDR3 is TGCGCCAGCAGCTCCCGCGGGGGGAGCACCCCCTACAATGAGCAGTTCTTC. It encodes CASSSRGGSTPYNEQFF.